This paragraph covers one T cell receptor (beta chain) sequence. Its antigen is not identified. The sample belongs to a study of cytomegalovirus exposure and HLA in healthy donors. Study-wide results and caveats: Per published accounts, TCR beta sequences correctly predicted the HLA-A and HLA-B alleles of most subjects. Per a later analysis, 15,000 to 20,000 TCR beta sequences showed association with HLA alleles at 0.05 false discovery rate. As was reported, the classifier diagnosed cytomegalovirus status with high specificity and sensitivity. A highly shared variant cluster was judged a likely technical artifact.

PCR amplification relied on 60 Vbeta primers (plus 13 Jbeta primers). Only in-frame clones appear in the TCRdb table, and some are missing; sequencing was by immunoSEQ multiplex PCR. The sample shows under 200,000 clones, approximately 90% of them seen only once. Trimming stripped 4 bases from V and 2 bases from J, with 15 bases between. The germline gives CDR1 SGHDT, CDR2 YYEEEE. CDR3 length equals 15 residues. Sequenced: PBMCs. The receptor's source is a boy aged 2 to 9 in good health and CMV-seronegative. The V call is TRBV5-6, the J call TRBJ1-2, with D tentatively TRBD1 (5 bases). For the CDR3, the DNA is TGTGCCAGCAGCGCAGGGATCTTACCGAACTATGGCTACACCTTC. Amino acids: CASSAGILPNYGYTF. Full variable domain (outside the CDR3, taken from reference TRBV5-6 and TRBJ1-2): DAGVTQSPTHLIKTRGQQVTLRCSPKSGHDTVSWYQQALGQGPQFIFQYYEEEERQRGNFPDRFSGHQFPNYSSELNVNALLLGDSALYLCASSAGILPNYGYTFGSGTRLTVV.